The present T cell receptor beta chain was sequenced within a study of T cell responses to AZD1222 COVID-19 vaccine. Study-level results: Reportedly, nearly half of unique spike TCRs recognized epitopes outside B.1.351/B.1.1.7 mutations. Only five or six people who got AZD1222 tested seropositive at baseline. Donors were largely white British and mainly female; clonal diversity was possibly underestimated. Elevations in Spike-specific TCR breadth and depth followed administration of two AZD1222 doses.

Measured with immunoSEQ multiplex PCR; TCRdb has only the in-frame clones, and not every one. In the table there are over 150,000 clones, 90% of which are singletons. In the case of this clone: The antigen is not known.

Germline V gene sequence: CDR1 KGHSH, CDR2 LQKENI. J gave up 5 bases and V 5 bases, and 6 bases lay outside the gene matches. This CDR3 has 14 amino acids. This chain joins TRBV18 and TRBJ1-1; 9 nucleotides match TRBD1. The source material was peripheral blood, sampled on day 0 of AZD1222 vaccination. This clonotype was obtained from an adult in good health. The CDR3 DNA sequence: TGTGCCAGCTCATACAGGGGGCGCGAGACTGAAGCTTTCTTT. Translation: CASSYRGRETEAFF.